This T cell receptor beta chain was identified during a study of blood T cell repertoires in COVID-19. Across the study: Acute and convalescent COVID-19 specimens originated in the United States, Italy and Spain. The analysed material was cDNA or gDNA that came from T cells, B-cell-depleted T cells, or PBMCs.

Here immunoSEQ multiplex PCR was the method, and the copy in TCRdb shows in-frame clones only, minus some. This sample has around 310,000 clones, with around 91% found just once. From germline, CDR1 is SGHTA and CDR2 FQGNSA. This CDR3 contains 15 residues. V lost 2 bases and J lost 2; bases outside the gene matches: 5. The chain joins TRBV7-2 to TRBJ1-2; TRBD1 agrees at 7 bases. The sequenced material came from peripheral blood. This sequence was found in a woman in her sixties with acute or convalescent COVID-19. The CDR3 nucleotides read TGTGCCAGCAGCTTATCCGGGACAGCAAACTATGGCTACACCTTC. Protein sequence: CASSLSGTANYGYTF.